The T cell receptor beta chain under discussion was sequenced for a study of T cell repertoires in cytomegalovirus infection. TCRdb ran MiXCR on the reads and lists one entry per CDR3 protein. The repertoire holds some 700,000 distinct CDR3 sequences, with approximately 34% as singletons. Points on this clonotype: Its specificity is not known.

The CDR3 spans 17 residues. Germline trimming cut 2 bases from V and 3 bases from J; bases unmatched to any gene: 12. Germline V gene data show CDR1 as SGHTA and CDR2 as FQGNSA. Study results and caveats: What dominated the ex vivo response were HLA-C-restricted CMV-specific TCR beta clonotypes. Identification of carriers of CMV plus the relevant HLA was achieved through cumulative public TCR beta family frequency.

The TCR originated in a human donor in good health (CMV status not recorded). Some clones in this sample may be carry-over from other donors' samples. Specimen: PBMCs. V gene TRBV7-2 combines with J gene TRBJ1-2; TRBD1 agrees at 7 bases. DNA of the CDR3: TGTGCCAGCAGCTTAACTAAGTCGAGGGGGCGCGACTATGGCTACACCTTC. It codes for CASSLTKSRGRDYGYTF.